This TCR beta chain comes out of a study of CD8+CD57+ T cells in acquired aplastic anemia. On the study more broadly: Average DNA yield from sorted CD4+ and CD8+ cells was roughly 3 ug. Healthy donor CD4+ samples were sequenced to a depth that averaged roughly 10 million reads. Whole-study findings and limits: Controls and patients did not differ significantly in CD8+ Simpson's diversity. Patients shared just under 30 CD8+ CDR3 sequences with controls.

The TCR beta profiling, which covered VDJ combination and CDR3 sequence, was carried out using genomic DNA as the template. From the reads, TCRdb called clonotypes with MiXCR, one entry per CDR3 protein. The data contain about 160,000 distinct CDR3 sequences, 35% to 55% of them singletons. This clonotype was counted many times. What it binds is unknown. This CDR3 comprises 15 residues. Trimming cost V 3 bases and J 7 bases; bases outside gene matches: 11. Germline CDR1 and CDR2: SGHRS and YFSETQ. This TCR was sampled from a human donor in good health. The chain joins TRBV5-1 to TRBJ2-7; 9 nucleotides agree with TRBD1. Sequenced material: sorted CD4+, CD8+, or CD8+CD57+ T cells (not recorded which) from PBMCs. CDR3 in DNA: TGCGCCAGCAGCTGGGACCGGGACAGGGTATATGAGCAGTACTTC. This encodes CASSWDRDRVYEQYF.